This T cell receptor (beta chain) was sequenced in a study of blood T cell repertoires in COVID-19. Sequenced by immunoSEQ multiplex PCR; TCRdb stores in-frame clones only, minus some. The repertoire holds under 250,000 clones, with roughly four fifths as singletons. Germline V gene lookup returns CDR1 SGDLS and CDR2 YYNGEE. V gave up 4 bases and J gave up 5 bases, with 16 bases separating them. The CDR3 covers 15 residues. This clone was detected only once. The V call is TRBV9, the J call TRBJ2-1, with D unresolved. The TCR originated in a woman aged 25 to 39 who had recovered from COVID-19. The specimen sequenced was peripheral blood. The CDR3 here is CASSIREFSDNEQFF. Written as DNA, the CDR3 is TGTGCCAGCAGCATCCGAGAGTTTTCGGACAATGAGCAGTTCTTC.